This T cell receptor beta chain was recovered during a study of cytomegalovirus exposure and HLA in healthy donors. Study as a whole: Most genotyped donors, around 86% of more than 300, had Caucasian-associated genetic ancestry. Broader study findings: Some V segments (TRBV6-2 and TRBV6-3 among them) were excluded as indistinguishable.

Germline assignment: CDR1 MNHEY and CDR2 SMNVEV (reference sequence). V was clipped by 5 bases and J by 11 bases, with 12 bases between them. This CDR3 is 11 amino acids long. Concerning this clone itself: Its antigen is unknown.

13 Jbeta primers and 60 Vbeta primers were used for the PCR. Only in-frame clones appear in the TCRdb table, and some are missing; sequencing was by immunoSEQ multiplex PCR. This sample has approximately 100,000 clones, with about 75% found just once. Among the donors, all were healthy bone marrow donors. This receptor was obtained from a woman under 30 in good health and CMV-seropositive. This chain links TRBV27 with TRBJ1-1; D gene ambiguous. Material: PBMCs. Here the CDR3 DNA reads TGTGCCAGCAGTCCCCACGACGGGGCTTTCTTT. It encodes CASSPHDGAFF.